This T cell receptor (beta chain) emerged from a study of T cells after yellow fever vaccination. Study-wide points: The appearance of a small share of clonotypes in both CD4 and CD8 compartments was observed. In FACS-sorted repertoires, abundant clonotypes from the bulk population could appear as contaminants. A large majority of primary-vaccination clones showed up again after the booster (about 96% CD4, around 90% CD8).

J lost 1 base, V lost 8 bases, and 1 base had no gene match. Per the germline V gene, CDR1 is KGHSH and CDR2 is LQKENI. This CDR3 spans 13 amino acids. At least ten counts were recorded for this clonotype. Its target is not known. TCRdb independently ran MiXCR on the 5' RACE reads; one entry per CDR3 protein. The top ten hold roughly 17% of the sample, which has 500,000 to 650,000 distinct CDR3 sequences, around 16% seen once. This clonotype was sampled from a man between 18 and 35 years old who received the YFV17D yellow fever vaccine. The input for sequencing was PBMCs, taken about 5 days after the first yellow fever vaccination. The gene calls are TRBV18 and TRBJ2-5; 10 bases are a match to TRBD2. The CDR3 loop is CASRTSGQETQYF. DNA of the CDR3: TGTGCCAGCCGGACTAGCGGCCAAGAGACCCAGTACTTC.